Following are 17 T cell receptor beta chains from one sample sequenced in a study of regulatory T cells in long-lasting Graves disease. Time point described: newly diagnosed GD, antithyroid drugs for less than 3 months. Following extraction of RNA from PBMCs, that RNA was used to make the TCR library. With iRepertoire HTBI primers and Arm-PCR of CDR3 regions, TCR beta libraries were built. A single record per CDR3 protein comes from TCRdb applying MiXCR to the multiplex PCR reads. The table records approximately 210,000 distinct CDR3 sequences, around 16% of them present only once. The sequences come from peripheral blood mononuclear cells (PBMCs), collected at new diagnosis, from a patient treated with antithyroid drugs. Receptors originate from a female donor with Graves disease.

The V call is TRBV2, the J call TRBJ2-1; D possibly corresponds to TRBD2 (6 bases). CDR1 SNHLY and CDR2 FYNNEI come from the germline V gene. This CDR3 is built from 14 residues. Trimming stripped 9 bases from V and 9 bases from J, with 21 bases between. CDR3 residues: CASSGLYPVGEQFF. The CDR3 DNA follows: TGTGCCAGTTCGGGACTCTATCCTGTGGGTGAGCAGTTCTTC. Using reference TRBV2 and TRBJ2-1 for the parts outside the CDR3, the full variable domain is EPEVTQTPSHQVTQMGQEVILRCVPISNHLYFYWYRQILGQKVEFLVSFYNNEISEKSEIFDDQFSVERPDGSNFTLKIRSTKLEDSAMYFCASSGLYPVGEQFFGPGTRLTVL.

Many counts were recorded for this clonotype. The V and J genes are TRBV7-9 and TRBJ2-7; 7 bases agree with TRBD2. Trimming at V came to 6 bases and at J to 1 base, leaving 9 bases not matched to a gene. Germline-derived CDR1 and CDR2 are SEHNR and FQNEAQ (reference sequence). The CDR3 runs 15 residues. DNA for the CDR3: TGTGCCAGCAGGGTTACTAGCGCTGCGTCCTACGAGCAGTACTTC. Residues: CASRVTSAASYEQYF.

The chain recombines TRBV19 with TRBJ2-5, with D possibly being TRBD2 (5 bases). With the DNA end fitting TRBJ2-1 better, the J assignment may be wrong. Germline CDR1 and CDR2: LNHDA and SQIVND (reference sequence). The CDR3 is made up of 16 amino acids. Here the CDR3 reads CASSSTTGKNFYEQFF. Written as DNA, the CDR3 is TGTGCCAGTAGTAGTACTACGGGGAAGAATTTCTATGAGCAGTTCTTC.

At least ten counts were recorded for this clonotype. The chain recombines TRBV24-1 with TRBJ1-2; D may be TRBD1 (6 bases). The CDR3 has 15 residues. Germline V lookup: CDR1 KGHDR, CDR2 SFDVKD. V was pared by 4 bases and J by 4 bases, with 15 bases between. CDR3 in amino acids: CATSDHKGESYGYTF. The CDR3, as DNA: TGTGCCACCAGTGACCATAAGGGGGAAAGCTATGGCTACACCTTC.

This clonotype was picked up many times. The gene calls are TRBV4-3 and TRBJ2-5, with a tentative D call TRBD2 (6 bases). Trimming shortened V by 3 bases and J by 4 bases, and 9 bases separated the two germline ends. Per the germline V gene, CDR1 is LGHNA and CDR2 is YSLEER. CDR3 length equals 13 residues. The DNA of the CDR3 is TGCGCCAGCAGCCAGGGGGGTACAGAGACCCAGTACTTC. As protein: CASSQGGTETQYF.

This clonotype occurred many times. The chain joins TRBV12-3 or TRBV12-4 to TRBJ1-2, with D perhaps TRBD1 (5 bases). Trimming cost V 1 base and J 7 bases, with 13 bases left between them. CDR3 length: 14 amino acids. This CDR3 reads CASSLVGASGGYTF. The CDR3, as DNA: TGTGCCAGCAGTTTAGTAGGGGCTAGTGGTGGCTACACCTTC.

V gene TRBV9 combines with J gene TRBJ2-7; no clear D. The CDR3 is made up of 13 amino acids. Trimming left V 0 bases short and J 7 bases short, with 11 bases between. CDR1 SGDLS and CDR2 YYNGEE come from the germline V gene. The CDR3 protein is CASSVVALGEQYF. The CDR3 DNA reads as TGTGCCAGCAGCGTAGTAGCCCTGGGGGAGCAGTACTTC.

The sample holds many counts of this clonotype. The chain has TRBV28 and TRBJ1-2; possibly TRBD1 for D (5 bases). Germline assignment: CDR1 MDHEN and CDR2 SYDVKM. Trimming took off 4 bases at V and 7 bases at J, with 13 bases between the two ends. This CDR3 has 13 amino acids. The CDR3 region has the DNA TGTGCCAGCAGTTCTGCAGGGAATAGTGGCTACACCTTC. The encoded protein is CASSSAGNSGYTF.

The chain recombines TRBV20-1 with TRBJ2-7; D might be TRBD1 or TRBD2, each matching 5 bases. Germline loops: CDR1 DFQATT, CDR2 SNEGSKA (reference sequence). This CDR3 spans 13 amino acids. Trimming cost V 4 bases and J 4 bases, with 14 bases left between them. CDR3 coding DNA: TGCAGTGCTAAAGGGACGGCATCATACGAGCAGTACTTC. Its protein is CSAKGTASYEQYF.

This clonotype has at least ten counts. This rearrangement joins TRBV12-3 or TRBV12-4 to TRBJ2-2, with D uncertain. The CDR3 extends over 15 amino acids. The germline V and J ends were trimmed by 5 bases and 2 bases, with 12 bases remaining between them. In nucleotides, the CDR3 is TGTGCCAGCAGTAGGACGCGGAGCAACACCGGGGAGCTGTTTTTT. Its protein is CASSRTRSNTGELFF.

This sequence joins TRBV6-2 or TRBV6-3 and TRBJ2-5; 12 bases match TRBD2. The CDR3 extends over 19 amino acids. Germline CDR1 is MNHEY and CDR2 is SVGEGT. V shed 6 bases, J shed 9 bases, and the junction held 23 bases outside the gene matches. This CDR3 is CASRGSKGGLAGGIPAQYF. CDR3 nucleotides: TGTGCCAGCAGAGGGAGCAAGGGGGGACTAGCGGGCGGTATACCGGCCCAGTACTTC.

Many counts were recorded for this clonotype. The chain recombines TRBV7-2 with TRBJ2-5; tentatively, D is TRBD1 (6 bases). The germline V gene has CDR1 SGHTA and CDR2 FQGNSA. The CDR3 is 14 residues long. V was shortened by 1 base and J by 3 bases, with 9 bases between the two germline ends. CDR3 coding DNA: TGTGCCAGCAGCTTAGAACAGGGAGAAGAGACCCAGTACTTC. It specifies CASSLEQGEETQYF.

This clonotype appeared a few times. This chain links TRBV6-1 with TRBJ2-5, with unresolved D. This CDR3 spans 14 amino acids. From germline, CDR1 is MNHNS and CDR2 SASEGT. Trimming pared 6 bases from V and 1 base from J, leaving 12 bases between. CDR3 region: CASSPEGPQETQYF. The DNA for the CDR3 is TGTGCCAGCAGCCCCGAAGGACCCCAAGAGACCCAGTACTTC.

This clonotype was seen many times. This chain uses TRBV6-1 with TRBJ2-7, with 11 bases aligning to TRBD2. Germline CDR1 is MNHNS and CDR2 is SASEGT. The CDR3 is made up of 17 amino acids. V gave up 1 base and J gave up 5 bases; unmatched junction bases: 10. This CDR3 reads CASSEGWSSGRAHEQYF. DNA for the CDR3: TGTGCCAGCAGTGAAGGCTGGAGTAGCGGGAGGGCCCACGAGCAGTACTTC.

This clonotype was recorded many times. The rearrangement links TRBV6-2 or TRBV6-3 to TRBJ2-1; a weak D match, TRBD2 (5 bases). The CDR3 is made up of 16 amino acids. Germline CDR1 MNHEY, CDR2 SVGEGT. Deletions cut 0 bases from V and 2 bases from J, with 11 bases between. CDR3 sequence reads: CASSYSYDYPYNEQFF. CDR3 bases: TGTGCCAGCAGTTACTCTTACGACTATCCCTACAATGAGCAGTTCTTC.

Many counts were recorded for this clonotype. The chain links TRBV5-1 to TRBJ2-1, with TRBD2 matching over 7 bases. Germline V lookup: CDR1 SGHRS, CDR2 YFSETQ. The V gene end was trimmed by 2 bases and the J gene end by 4 bases; junction bases not matched to a gene: 9. CDR3 length: 16 residues. This CDR3 reads CASSLGSAGAYNEQFF. As DNA, the CDR3 is TGCGCCAGCAGCTTAGGGTCGGCGGGAGCGTACAATGAGCAGTTCTTC.

This clonotype has at least ten counts. The chain links TRBV19 to TRBJ1-4; D perhaps matches TRBD1 (6 bases). Germline V CDR1 and CDR2: LNHDA, SQIVND (reference sequence). The CDR3 spans 14 residues. V was pared by 7 bases and J by 7 bases, with 16 bases between. CDR3 sequence reads: CASKGDGRSEKLFF. The CDR3 DNA is TGTGCCAGTAAGGGGGACGGCCGCTCTGAAAAACTGTTTTTT.